These 22 T cell receptor beta chains were all obtained from the same sample, sequenced in a study of vaccination and CD4 T cells after COVID-19. Oncomine TCR Beta short-read sequencing was applied to DNA from cultured CD4+ T cells. TCRdb ran MiXCR on the PCR reads and lists one entry per CDR3 protein. The sample has some 14,000 distinct CDR3 sequences, roughly 41% seen once. What these receptors recognize is not known. As to treatment: roughly 11-day PBMC culture with coronavirus spike peptide pools or control peptides (ViraFEST assay). The starting material was CD4+ T cells from blood, cultured in vitro, obtained after SARS-CoV-2 vaccination. The receptors originated from a human donor who had recovered from COVID-19.

This clonotype has a handful of counts. The V call is TRBV7-2, the J call TRBJ2-7; 7 bases match TRBD1. Losses at the gene ends were 5 bases for V and 5 bases for J; bases not matched to a gene: 12. The CDR3 covers 15 residues. CDR1 and CDR2 (germline): SGHTA, FQGNSA. CDR3 coding DNA: TGTGCCAGCAGCCAAACCGGGACAGTGATCGACGAGCAGTACTTC. Translated: CASSQTGTVIDEQYF.

The chain combines TRBV15 with TRBJ2-1; unclear D gene. The CDR3 runs to 15 residues. V was pared by 0 bases and J by 5 bases, with 11 bases between. The germline CDR1 and CDR2 sequences are LNHNV and YYDKDF (reference sequence). The CDR3 DNA sequence: TGTGCCACCAGCAGAGATCGTCACTGGGACAATGAGCAGTTCTTC. It encodes CATSRDRHWDNEQFF.

This clonotype was picked up a small number of times. This chain connects TRBV27 to TRBJ1-1, with 10 nucleotides matching TRBD1. The V gene's germline CDR1 is MNHEY and CDR2 SMNVEV (reference sequence). The CDR3 covers 17 residues. V lost 6 bases and J lost 0; bases outside the gene matches: 10. CDR3 amino acids: CASSRTGTGVMNTEAFF. The DNA of the CDR3 is TGTGCCAGCAGCAGAACCGGGACAGGGGTAATGAACACTGAAGCTTTCTTT.

There are a few counts of this clonotype. CDR3 residues: CASSLGPASYNEQFF. CDR3 DNA sequence: TGTGCCAGCAGCCTAGGACCAGCCTCCTACAATGAGCAGTTCTTC. The rearrangement links TRBV6-2 or TRBV6-3 to TRBJ2-1; D is uncertain. From germline, CDR1 is MNHEY and CDR2 SVGEGT. CDR3 length: 15 residues. With 6 bases removed from V and 0 bases from J, the gap between germline ends came to 12 bases.

In its sample, this clonotype was seen a few times. The gene calls are TRBV12-3 or TRBV12-4 and TRBJ2-7; perhaps D is TRBD1 or TRBD2 (6 bases each). The CDR3 loop spans 15 amino acids. Trimming took off 3 bases at V and 0 bases at J, with 12 bases between the two ends. The CDR3 protein is CASSLGGTTSYEQYF. As DNA, the CDR3 is TGTGCCAGCAGTTTGGGCGGGACAACCTCCTACGAGCAGTACTTC.

In its sample, this clonotype ranks as medium-sized. The CDR3 DNA sequence: TGTGCCACCAGTGAATCGAGGGCCTTAAGCCAATCACCCCTCCACTTT. Translated, it gives CATSESRALSQSPLHF. The chain recombines TRBV24-1 with TRBJ1-6; D call uncertain. Germline CDR1 is KGHDR and CDR2 is SFDVKD. Trimming shortened V by 4 bases and J by 10 bases, and 19 bases separated the two germline ends. The CDR3 is made up of 16 amino acids.

The gene calls are TRBV5-1 and TRBJ2-1; D is ambiguous. V was cut by 3 bases and J by 0 bases, with 10 bases left in between. From germline, CDR1 is SGHRS and CDR2 YFSETQ. The CDR3 has 15 amino acids. The CDR3 sequence: CASSSFSYSYNEQFF. CDR3 DNA: TGCGCCAGCAGCTCCTTCTCCTACTCCTACAATGAGCAGTTCTTC. Drawing the rest from reference TRBV5-1 and TRBJ2-1, the complete variable domain is KAGVTQTPRYLIKTRGQQVTLSCSPISGHRSVSWYQQTPGQGLQFLFEYFSETQRNKGNFPGRFSGRQFSNSRSEMNVSTLELGDSALYLCASSSFSYSYNEQFFGPGTRLTVL.

The chain links TRBV5-6 to TRBJ1-5, with D hard to call. V gave up 4 bases and J gave up 0 bases, with 8 bases separating them. The CDR3 contains 14 residues. In germline, CDR1 is SGHDT, CDR2 YYEEEE. CDR3 amino acids: CASSPRYSNQPQHF. Here the CDR3 DNA reads TGTGCCAGCAGCCCCCGCTATAGCAATCAGCCCCAGCATTTT.

The chain uses TRBV19 and TRBJ2-3, with D hard to call. Germline CDR1 reads LNHDA; CDR2 reads SQIVND (reference sequence). Deletions cut 2 bases from V and 0 bases from J, with 12 bases between. The CDR3 covers 16 residues. CDR3: CASSISPVSSTDTQYF. As DNA, the CDR3 is TGTGCCAGTAGTATATCGCCAGTCTCTAGCACAGATACGCAGTATTTT.

The chain carries TRBV7-2 and TRBJ1-2; 10 positions agree with TRBD1. CDR3 length: 15 residues. J gave up 6 bases and V 6 bases, and 10 bases lay outside the gene matches. Looked up from germline, CDR1 is SGHTA and CDR2 is FQGNSA. The DNA of the CDR3 is TGTGCCAGCAGATCGGACAGGGGGGGAAGGGATGGCTACACCTTC. This sequence encodes CASRSDRGGRDGYTF.

The chain couples TRBV7-2 to TRBJ1-3; D is undetermined. Trimming removed 5 bases at V and 4 bases at J, with 15 bases between. Germline V gene data show CDR1 as SGHTA and CDR2 as FQGNSA. The CDR3 has 15 residues. CDR3 region: CASSPRMSGGNTIYF. The CDR3 nucleotides are TGTGCCAGCAGCCCTCGAATGTCTGGAGGAAACACCATATATTTT.

V gene TRBV9 combines with J gene TRBJ2-1; 10 nucleotides line up with TRBD2. The germline V gene has CDR1 SGDLS and CDR2 YYNGEE. V lost 1 base and J lost 4; bases outside the gene matches: 5. This CDR3 is built from 16 residues. The CDR3 here is CASSVNGLAAYNEQFF. The CDR3 region has the DNA TGTGCCAGCAGCGTAAACGGACTAGCGGCTTACAATGAGCAGTTCTTC.

This clonotype was recorded a few times. This chain uses TRBV7-2 with TRBJ1-5; no clear D. This CDR3 contains 13 residues. Trimming removed 1 base from V and 7 bases from J, with 8 bases in between. CDR1 and CDR2 (germline): SGHTA, FQGNSA. The CDR3 region has the DNA TGTGCCAGCAGCTTAGGGCAGAACCAGCCCCAGCATTTT. Residues: CASSLGQNQPQHF.

This clonotype has just a few counts. The V call is TRBV19, the J call TRBJ1-1, with D uncertain. This CDR3 comprises 14 residues. V lost 3 bases to trimming and J lost 0 bases, with 8 bases between them. The germline V gene encodes CDR1 LNHDA and CDR2 SQIVND (reference sequence). The CDR3 DNA sequence: TGTGCCAGTAGTATGAGGAGTTTGAACACTGAAGCTTTCTTT. It codes for CASSMRSLNTEAFF. The whole variable domain, remainder taken from reference TRBV19 and TRBJ1-1, is DGGITQSPKYLFRKEGQNVTLSCEQNLNHDAMYWYRQDPGQGLRLIYYSQIVNDFQKGDIAEGYSVSREKKESFPLTVTSAQKNPTAFYLCASSMRSLNTEAFFGQGTRLTVV.

The V gene is TRBV20-1, the J gene TRBJ1-6, with TRBD1 matching 7 bases. V shed 2 bases and J 0 bases; nucleotides not matched to a gene: 10. Germline CDR1 and CDR2: DFQATT and SNEGSKA (reference sequence). The CDR3 is 18 residues long. The CDR3 reads CSARSGQPLSSYNSPLHF. CDR3 sequence (DNA): TGCAGTGCTAGATCGGGACAGCCGTTAAGCTCCTATAATTCACCCCTCCACTTT.

The CDR3 sequence: CASSPPGEETQYF. DNA for the CDR3: TGTGCCAGCAGCCCCCCAGGGGAAGAGACCCAGTACTTC. V usage is TRBV5-4 and J usage is TRBJ2-5; tentatively, D is TRBD1 (6 bases). This CDR3 region has 13 residues. Germline V gives CDR1 SGHNT, CDR2 YYREEE (reference sequence). V shed 4 bases and J shed 3 bases, with 10 bases lying between them. Combining the CDR3 with reference TRBV5-4 and TRBJ2-5 gives the whole variable domain ETGVTQSPTHLIKTRGQQVTLRCSSQSGHNTVSWYQQALGQGPQFIFQYYREEENGRGNFPPRFSGLQFPNYSSELNVNALELDDSALYLCASSPPGEETQYFGPGTRLLVL.

J is TRBJ2-3 and V is TRBV19, with TRBD2 identical over 8 bases. This CDR3 is built from 13 residues. The V and J ends lost 6 bases and 3 bases, in that order; junction bases with no gene match: 2. CDR1 and CDR2 (germline): LNHDA, SQIVND (reference sequence). The CDR3: CASRLAATDTQYF. CDR3 DNA sequence: TGTGCCAGTAGACTAGCGGCGACAGATACGCAGTATTTT. The full variable domain, in which reference TRBV19 and TRBJ2-3 provide the parts outside the CDR3, is DGGITQSPKYLFRKEGQNVTLSCEQNLNHDAMYWYRQDPGQGLRLIYYSQIVNDFQKGDIAEGYSVSREKKESFPLTVTSAQKNPTAFYLCASRLAATDTQYFGPGTRLTVL.

This chain uses TRBV5-1 with TRBJ2-2; 11 nucleotides align to TRBD1. V was clipped by 5 bases and J by 6 bases; unmatched bases: 6. The CDR3 is 15 amino acids. The germline gives CDR1 SGHRS, CDR2 YFSETQ. The CDR3 DNA reads TGCGCCAGCAGTGAAGGACAGGGGGCCGCCGGGGAGCTGTTTTTT. Its translation is CASSEGQGAAGELFF.

The chain employs TRBV7-6 and TRBJ1-1, with a weak D call TRBD1 (6 bases). The CDR3 covers 15 residues. Trimming removed 2 bases from V and 1 base from J, with 11 bases in between. Germline assignment: CDR1 SGHVS and CDR2 FNYEAQ. The CDR3 loop is CASSLQGHGNTEAFF. Here the CDR3 DNA reads TGTGCCAGCAGCTTACAGGGACACGGGAACACTGAAGCTTTCTTT.

The J gene is TRBJ1-4, the V gene TRBV20-1; D is unresolved. V was pared by 3 bases and J by 7 bases, with 9 bases between. Germline assignment: CDR1 DFQATT and CDR2 SNEGSKA (reference sequence). The CDR3 totals 12 residues. The CDR3 nucleotides read TGCAGTGCTAGGAACATAGGTGAAAAACTGTTTTTT. This codes for CSARNIGEKLFF.

In its sample, this clonotype was seen a few times. CDR3 sequence (DNA): TGTGCCAGCAGCCGAAAGGGACAGGGGGCCTACGAGCAGTACTTC. Translated, it gives CASSRKGQGAYEQYF. The V gene is TRBV27, the J gene TRBJ2-7, with 11 bases lining up with TRBD1. The CDR3 has 15 residues. V lost 6 bases, J lost 2 bases, and 6 bases stayed unmatched. Germline-derived CDR1 and CDR2 are MNHEY and SMNVEV (reference sequence).

The chain couples TRBV18 to TRBJ2-3; D unclear. The V and J ends lost 4 bases and 1 base respectively, with 3 bases between them. Germline loops: CDR1 KGHSH, CDR2 LQKENI. The CDR3 runs to 12 residues. The CDR3 is CASSQGTDTQYF. The CDR3 nucleotides are TGTGCCAGCTCACAGGGCACAGATACGCAGTATTTT.